A single TCR beta chain is shown here with its context. As yet, its antigen is unknown. The data were obtained in a study of T cells after posttransplantation cyclophosphamide. Study conclusions and caveats: Tissue-infiltrating T cells from skin or gut overlapped little with blood T cells. Later post-transplant blood repertoires were often dominated by donor CD8+ memory clones. After PTCy, TRB diversity resembled that of CNI/methotrexate controls.

Generated by immunoSEQ multiplex PCR, the TCRdb table keeps only in-frame clones and is missing some. The sample has 11,000 or so clones, approximately 95% seen once. J was trimmed by 2 bases and V by 8 bases; bases with no gene match: 4. Germline V gene sequence: CDR1 LNHDA, CDR2 SQIVND (reference sequence). The CDR3 length is 16 residues. The sequence was collected from a man aged 25-45 years in good health and a related stem cell transplant donor. The J gene is TRBJ1-6, the V gene TRBV19; 12 bases line up with TRBD1. Sequencing was performed on naive CD8+ T cells sorted from PBMCs. The chain's CDR3 is CASRDRGRAYNSPLHF. CDR3 bases: TGTGCCAGTCGGGACAGGGGGCGCGCCTATAATTCACCCCTCCACTTT.